Reported below is one TCR beta chain. The data originate from a study of blood T cell repertoires in COVID-19. The trim removed 3 bases at V and 3 bases at J, leaving 6 bases unmatched. Germline V gives CDR1 SGHTS, CDR2 YDEGEE. CDR3 length: 16 residues. Sequenced by immunoSEQ multiplex PCR; TCRdb stores in-frame clones only, minus some. The data hold about 170,000 clones, with approximately 86% observed a single time. Input material: peripheral blood. This clonotype was obtained from a woman of 80 years or more with COVID-19, enrolled during active disease. This chain connects TRBV5-8 to TRBJ1-5, with 10 bases identical to TRBD1. CDR3 coding DNA: TGTGCCAGCAGCTCCGGGACAGGGGTGCTCAATCAGCCCCAGCATTTT. Translation gives CASSSGTGVLNQPQHF.